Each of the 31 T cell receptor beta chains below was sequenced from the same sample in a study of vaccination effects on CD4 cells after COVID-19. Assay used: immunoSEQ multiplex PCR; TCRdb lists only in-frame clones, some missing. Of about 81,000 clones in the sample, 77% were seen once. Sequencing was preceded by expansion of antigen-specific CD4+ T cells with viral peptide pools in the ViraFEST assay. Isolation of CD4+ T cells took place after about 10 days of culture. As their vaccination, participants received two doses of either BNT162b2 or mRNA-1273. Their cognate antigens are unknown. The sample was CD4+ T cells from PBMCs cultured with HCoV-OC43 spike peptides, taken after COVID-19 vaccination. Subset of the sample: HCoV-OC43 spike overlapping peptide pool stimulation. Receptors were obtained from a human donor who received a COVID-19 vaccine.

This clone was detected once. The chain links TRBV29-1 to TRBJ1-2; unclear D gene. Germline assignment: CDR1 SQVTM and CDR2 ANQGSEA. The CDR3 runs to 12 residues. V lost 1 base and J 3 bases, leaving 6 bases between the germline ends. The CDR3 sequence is CSVEAQDYGYTF. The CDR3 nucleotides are TGCAGCGTTGAAGCCCAGGACTATGGCTACACCTTC. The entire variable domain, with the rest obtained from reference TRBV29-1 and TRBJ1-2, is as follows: SAVISQKPSRDICQRGTSLTIQCQVDSQVTMMFWYRQQPGQSLTLIATANQGSEATYESGFVIDKFPISRPNLTFSTLTVSNMSPEDSSIYLCSVEAQDYGYTFGSGTRLTVV.

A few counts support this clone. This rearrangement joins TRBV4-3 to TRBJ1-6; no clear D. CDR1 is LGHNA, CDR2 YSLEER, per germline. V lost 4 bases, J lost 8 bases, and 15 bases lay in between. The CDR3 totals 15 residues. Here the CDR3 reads CASSLRVFVDSPLHF. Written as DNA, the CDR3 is TGCGCCAGCAGCCTGCGGGTTTTCGTCGATTCACCCCTCCACTTT.

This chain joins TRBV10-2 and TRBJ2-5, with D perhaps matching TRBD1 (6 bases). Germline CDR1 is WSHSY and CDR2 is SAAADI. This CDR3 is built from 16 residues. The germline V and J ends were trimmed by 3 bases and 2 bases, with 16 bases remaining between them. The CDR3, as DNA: TGCGCCAGCAGTGACACAGGGAGTTCGGGACAAGAGACCCAGTACTTC. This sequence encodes CASSDTGSSGQETQYF.

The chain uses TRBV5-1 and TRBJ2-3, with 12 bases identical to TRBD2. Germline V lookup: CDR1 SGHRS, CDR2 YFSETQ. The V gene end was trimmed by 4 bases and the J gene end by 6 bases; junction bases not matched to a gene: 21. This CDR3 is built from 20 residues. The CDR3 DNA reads TGCGCCAGCAGCCCCGGACTAGCTAGCGGGGGGGCCCTGCGGTCTGATACGCAGTATTTT. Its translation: CASSPGLASGGALRSDTQYF. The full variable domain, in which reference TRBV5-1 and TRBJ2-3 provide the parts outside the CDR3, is KAGVTQTPRYLIKTRGQQVTLSCSPISGHRSVSWYQQTPGQGLQFLFEYFSETQRNKGNFPGRFSGRQFSNSRSEMNVSTLELGDSALYLCASSPGLASGGALRSDTQYFGPGTRLTVL.

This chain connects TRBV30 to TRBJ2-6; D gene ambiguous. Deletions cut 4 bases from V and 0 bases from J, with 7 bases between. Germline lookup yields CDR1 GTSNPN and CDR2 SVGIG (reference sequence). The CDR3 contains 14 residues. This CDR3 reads CAWKRASGANVLTF. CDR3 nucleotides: TGTGCCTGGAAAAGAGCCTCTGGGGCCAACGTCCTGACTTTC. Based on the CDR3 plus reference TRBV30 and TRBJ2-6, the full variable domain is SQTIHQWPATLVQPVGSPLSLECTVEGTSNPNLYWYRQAAGRGLQLLFYSVGIGQISSEVPQNLSASRPQDRQFILSSKKLLLSDSGFYLCAWKRASGANVLTFGAGSRLTVL.

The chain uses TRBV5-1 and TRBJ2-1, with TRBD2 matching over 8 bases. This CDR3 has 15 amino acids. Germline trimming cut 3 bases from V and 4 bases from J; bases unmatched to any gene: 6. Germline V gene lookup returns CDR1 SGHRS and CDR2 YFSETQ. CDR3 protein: CASSSGGGSYNEQFF. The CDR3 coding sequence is TGCGCCAGCAGCTCGGGCGGGGGGAGTTACAATGAGCAGTTCTTC.

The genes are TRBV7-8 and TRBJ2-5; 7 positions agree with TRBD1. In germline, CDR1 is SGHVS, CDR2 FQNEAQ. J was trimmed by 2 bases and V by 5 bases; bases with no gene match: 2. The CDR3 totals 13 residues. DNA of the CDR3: TGTGCCAGCAGCCGGGACAGACAAGAGACCCAGTACTTC. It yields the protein CASSRDRQETQYF. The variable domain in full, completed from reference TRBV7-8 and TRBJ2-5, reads GAGVSQSPRYKVAKRGQDVALRCDPISGHVSLFWYQQALGQGPEFLTYFQNEAQLDKSGLPSDRFFAERPEGSVSTLKIQRTQQEDSAVYLCASSRDRQETQYFGPGTRLLVL.

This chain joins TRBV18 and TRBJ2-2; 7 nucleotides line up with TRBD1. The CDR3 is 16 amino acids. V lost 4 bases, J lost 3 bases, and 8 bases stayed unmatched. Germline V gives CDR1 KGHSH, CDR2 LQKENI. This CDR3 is CASSRDSPSDTGELFF. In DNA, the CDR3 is TGTGCCAGCTCACGGGACAGCCCCTCGGACACCGGGGAGCTGTTTTTT. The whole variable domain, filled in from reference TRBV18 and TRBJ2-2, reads NAGVMQNPRHLVRRRGQEARLRCSPMKGHSHVYWYRQLPEEGLKFMVYLQKENIIDESGMPKERFSAEFPKEGPSILRIQQVVRGDSAAYFCASSRDSPSDTGELFFGEGSRLTVL.

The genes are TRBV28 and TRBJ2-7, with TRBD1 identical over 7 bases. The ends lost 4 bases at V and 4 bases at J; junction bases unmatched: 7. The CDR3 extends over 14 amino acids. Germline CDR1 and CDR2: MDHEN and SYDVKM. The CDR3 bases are TGTGCCAGCAGTTCCTTAGACAGGGTATACGAGCAGTACGTC. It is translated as CASSSLDRVYEQYV.

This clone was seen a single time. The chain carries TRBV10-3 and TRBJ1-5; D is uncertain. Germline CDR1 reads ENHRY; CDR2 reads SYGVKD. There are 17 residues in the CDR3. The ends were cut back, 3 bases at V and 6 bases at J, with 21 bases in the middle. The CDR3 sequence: CAISDSVLAGSTQPQHF. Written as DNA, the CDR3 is TGTGCCATCAGTGACTCCGTGTTGGCGGGTAGTACTCAGCCCCAGCATTTT.

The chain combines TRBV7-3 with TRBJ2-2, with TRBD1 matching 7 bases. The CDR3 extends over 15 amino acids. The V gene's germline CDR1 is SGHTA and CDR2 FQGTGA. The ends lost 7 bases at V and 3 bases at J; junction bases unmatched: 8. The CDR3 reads CASKFTGDDTGELFF. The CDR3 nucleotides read TGTGCCAGCAAATTTACAGGGGACGACACCGGGGAGCTGTTTTTT.

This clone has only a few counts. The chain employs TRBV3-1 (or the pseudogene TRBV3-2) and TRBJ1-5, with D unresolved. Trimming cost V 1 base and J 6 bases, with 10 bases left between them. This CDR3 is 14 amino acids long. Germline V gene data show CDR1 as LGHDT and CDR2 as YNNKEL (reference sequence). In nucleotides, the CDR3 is TGTGCCAGCAGCCAAGTAGTCTCCGTTCAGCCCCAGCATTTT. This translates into CASSQVVSVQPQHF.

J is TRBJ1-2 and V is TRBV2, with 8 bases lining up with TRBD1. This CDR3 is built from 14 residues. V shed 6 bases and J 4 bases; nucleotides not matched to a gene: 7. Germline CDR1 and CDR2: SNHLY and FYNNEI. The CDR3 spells CASRETGVFYGYTF. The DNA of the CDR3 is TGTGCCAGCAGGGAGACAGGGGTGTTCTATGGCTACACCTTC.

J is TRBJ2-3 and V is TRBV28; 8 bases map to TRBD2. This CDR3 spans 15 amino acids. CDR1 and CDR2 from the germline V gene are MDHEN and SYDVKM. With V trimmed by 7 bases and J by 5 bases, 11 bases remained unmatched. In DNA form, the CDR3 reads TGTGCCAGCATGGCTGGCGGGGGGCGGGTAGATACGCAGTATTTT. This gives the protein CASMAGGGRVDTQYF.

CDR3 residues: CASSPQTGDYTEAFF. The CDR3 region has the DNA TGTGCCAGCAGCCCGCAGACAGGGGATTACACTGAAGCTTTCTTT. The gene calls are TRBV11-1 and TRBJ1-1, with 8 nucleotides matching TRBD1. This CDR3 has 15 residues. Germline V CDR1 and CDR2: SGHAT, FQDESV (reference sequence). The trim removed 5 bases at V and 3 bases at J, leaving 8 bases unmatched.

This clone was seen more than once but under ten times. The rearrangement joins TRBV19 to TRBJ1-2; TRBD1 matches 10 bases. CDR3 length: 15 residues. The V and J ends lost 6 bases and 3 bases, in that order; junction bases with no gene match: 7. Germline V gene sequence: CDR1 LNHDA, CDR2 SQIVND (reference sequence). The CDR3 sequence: CASRPGTGADYGYTF. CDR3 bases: TGTGCCAGTAGACCCGGGACAGGGGCCGACTATGGCTACACCTTC.

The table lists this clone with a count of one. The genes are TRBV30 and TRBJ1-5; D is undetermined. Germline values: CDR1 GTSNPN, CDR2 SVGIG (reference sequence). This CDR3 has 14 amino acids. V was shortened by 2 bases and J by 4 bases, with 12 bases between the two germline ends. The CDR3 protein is CAWSKYRENQPQHF. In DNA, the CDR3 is TGTGCCTGGAGTAAATACAGAGAAAATCAGCCCCAGCATTTT.

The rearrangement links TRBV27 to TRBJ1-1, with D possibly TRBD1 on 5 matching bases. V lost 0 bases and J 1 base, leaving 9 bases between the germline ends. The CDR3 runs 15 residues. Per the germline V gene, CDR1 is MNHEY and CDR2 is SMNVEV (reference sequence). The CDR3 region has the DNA TGTGCCAGCAGTTTATCGGGGCCTACGAACACTGAAGCTTTCTTT. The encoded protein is CASSLSGPTNTEAFF.

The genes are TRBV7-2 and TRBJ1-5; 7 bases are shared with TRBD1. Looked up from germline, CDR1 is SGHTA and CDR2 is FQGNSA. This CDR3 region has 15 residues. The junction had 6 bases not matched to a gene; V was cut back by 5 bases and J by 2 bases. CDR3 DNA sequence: TGTGCCAGCAGCCCGACAGGGAGCGGCAATCAGCCCCAGCATTTT. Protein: CASSPTGSGNQPQHF.

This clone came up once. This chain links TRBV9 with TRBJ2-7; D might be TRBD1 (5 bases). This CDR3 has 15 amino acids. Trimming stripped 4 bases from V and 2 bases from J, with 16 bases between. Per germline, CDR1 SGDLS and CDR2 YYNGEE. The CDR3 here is CASSPTVDRPYEQYV. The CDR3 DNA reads TGTGCCAGCAGCCCGACGGTAGACAGACCCTACGAGCAGTACGTC.

The CDR3 here is CASSYSGTDLNNEQFF. CDR3 coding DNA: TGTGCCAGCAGTTACTCGGGCACCGACCTGAACAATGAGCAGTTCTTC. The J gene is TRBJ2-1, the V gene TRBV6-6; D is unresolved. The CDR3 contains 16 residues. Trimming left V 0 bases short and J 5 bases short, with 14 bases between. The V gene's germline CDR1 is MNHNY and CDR2 SVGAGI (reference sequence).

The CDR3 region is CASSDGSPGNEQFF. CDR3 coding DNA: TGTGCCAGCAGTGACGGCTCTCCAGGCAATGAGCAGTTCTTC. The chain links TRBV6-1 to TRBJ2-1; D is unresolved. The V end was cut by 3 bases, the J end by 6 bases, with 12 bases between. From germline, CDR1 is MNHNS and CDR2 SASEGT. The CDR3 runs 14 residues.

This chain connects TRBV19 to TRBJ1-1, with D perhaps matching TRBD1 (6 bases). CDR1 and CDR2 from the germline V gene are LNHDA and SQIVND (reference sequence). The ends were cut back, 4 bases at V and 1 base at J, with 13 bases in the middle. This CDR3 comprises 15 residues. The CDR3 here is CASSTKGGGNTEAFF. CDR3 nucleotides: TGTGCCAGTAGTACCAAAGGAGGGGGGAACACTGAAGCTTTCTTT. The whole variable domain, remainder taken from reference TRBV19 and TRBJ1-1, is DGGITQSPKYLFRKEGQNVTLSCEQNLNHDAMYWYRQDPGQGLRLIYYSQIVNDFQKGDIAEGYSVSREKKESFPLTVTSAQKNPTAFYLCASSTKGGGNTEAFFGQGTRLTVV.

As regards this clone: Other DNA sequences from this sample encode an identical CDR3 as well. CDR3 nucleotide sequence: TGCGCCAGCAGCTCGGGCCTTAGCACAGATACGCAGTATTTT. It is translated as CASSSGLSTDTQYF. The chain joins TRBV5-1 to TRBJ2-3; D is undetermined. The CDR3 runs to 14 residues. V lost 3 bases and J 0 bases, leaving 8 bases between the germline ends. Germline V gene lookup returns CDR1 SGHRS and CDR2 YFSETQ.

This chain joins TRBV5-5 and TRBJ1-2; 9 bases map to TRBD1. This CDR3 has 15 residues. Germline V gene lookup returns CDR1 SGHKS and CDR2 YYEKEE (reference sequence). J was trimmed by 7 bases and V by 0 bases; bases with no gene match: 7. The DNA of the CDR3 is TGTGCCAGCAGCTTGGTGGGGACAGGGCTGGCTGGCTACACCTTC. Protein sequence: CASSLVGTGLAGYTF.

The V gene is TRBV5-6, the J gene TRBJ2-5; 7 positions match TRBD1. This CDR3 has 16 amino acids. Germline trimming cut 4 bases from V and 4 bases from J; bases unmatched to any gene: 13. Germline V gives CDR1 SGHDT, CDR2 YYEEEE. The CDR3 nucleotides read TGTGCCAGCAGCCAAGCGACAGGGCTTAGAAGAGAGACCCAGTACTTC. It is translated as CASSQATGLRRETQYF.

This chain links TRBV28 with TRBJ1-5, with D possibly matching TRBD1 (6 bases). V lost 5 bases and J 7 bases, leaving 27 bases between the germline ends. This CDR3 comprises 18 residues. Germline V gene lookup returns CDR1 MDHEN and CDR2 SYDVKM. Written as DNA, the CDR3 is TGTGCCAGCAGTGTGATGGGGGAGGGGGTCAGTTTTGTACAGCCCCAGCATTTT. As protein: CASSVMGEGVSFVQPQHF.

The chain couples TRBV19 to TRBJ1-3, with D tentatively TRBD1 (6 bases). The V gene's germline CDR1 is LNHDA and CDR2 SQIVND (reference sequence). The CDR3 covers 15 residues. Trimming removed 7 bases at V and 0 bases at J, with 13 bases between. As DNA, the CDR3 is TGTGCCAGTACCAAGGGGGGGAGCTCTGGAAACACCATATATTTT. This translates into CASTKGGSSGNTIYF. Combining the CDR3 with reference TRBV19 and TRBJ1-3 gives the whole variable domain DGGITQSPKYLFRKEGQNVTLSCEQNLNHDAMYWYRQDPGQGLRLIYYSQIVNDFQKGDIAEGYSVSREKKESFPLTVTSAQKNPTAFYLCASTKGGSSGNTIYFGEGSWLTVV.

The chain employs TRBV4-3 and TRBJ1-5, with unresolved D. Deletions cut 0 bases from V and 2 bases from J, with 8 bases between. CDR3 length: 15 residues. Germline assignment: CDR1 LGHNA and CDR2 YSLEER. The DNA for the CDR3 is TGCGCCAGCAGCCAAGAACCGCTGGGCAATCAGCCCCAGCATTTT. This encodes CASSQEPLGNQPQHF.

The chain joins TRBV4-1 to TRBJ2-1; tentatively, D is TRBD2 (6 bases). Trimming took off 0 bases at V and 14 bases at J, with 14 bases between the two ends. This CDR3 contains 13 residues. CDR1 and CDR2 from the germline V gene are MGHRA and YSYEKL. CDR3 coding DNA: TGCGCCAGCAGCCAAGATGGGGGGACGCCTAAGTTCTTC. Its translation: CASSQDGGTPKFF.

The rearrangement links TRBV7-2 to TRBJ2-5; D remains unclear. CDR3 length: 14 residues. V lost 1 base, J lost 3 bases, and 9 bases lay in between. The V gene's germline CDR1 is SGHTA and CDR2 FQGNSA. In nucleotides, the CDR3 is TGTGCCAGCAGCTTAGTAGGCGGAGAAGAGACCCAGTACTTC. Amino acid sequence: CASSLVGGEETQYF.